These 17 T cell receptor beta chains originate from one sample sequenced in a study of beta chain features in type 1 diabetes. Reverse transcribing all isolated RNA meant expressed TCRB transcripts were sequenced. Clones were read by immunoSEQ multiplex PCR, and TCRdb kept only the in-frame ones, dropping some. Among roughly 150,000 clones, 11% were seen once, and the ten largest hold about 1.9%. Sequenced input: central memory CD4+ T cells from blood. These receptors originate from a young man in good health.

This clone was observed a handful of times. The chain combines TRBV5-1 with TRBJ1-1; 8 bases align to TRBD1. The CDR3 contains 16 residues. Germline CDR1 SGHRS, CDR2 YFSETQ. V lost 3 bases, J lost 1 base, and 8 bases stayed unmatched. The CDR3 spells CASSSTPGGTNTEAFF. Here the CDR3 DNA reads TGCGCCAGCAGCTCAACCCCAGGGGGCACGAACACTGAAGCTTTCTTT.

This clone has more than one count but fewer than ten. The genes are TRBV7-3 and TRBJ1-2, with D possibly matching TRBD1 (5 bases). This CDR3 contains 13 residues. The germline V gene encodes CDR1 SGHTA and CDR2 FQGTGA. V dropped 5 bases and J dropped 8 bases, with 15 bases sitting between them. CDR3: CASSKGTGLGYTF. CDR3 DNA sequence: TGTGCCAGCAGCAAAGGGACGGGACTAGGCTACACCTTC. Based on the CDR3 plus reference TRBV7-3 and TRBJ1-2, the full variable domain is GAGVSQTPSNKVTEKGKYVELRCDPISGHTALYWYRQSLGQGPEFLIYFQGTGAADDSGLPNDRFFAVRPEGSVSTLKIQRTERGDSAVYLCASSKGTGLGYTFGSGTRLTVV.

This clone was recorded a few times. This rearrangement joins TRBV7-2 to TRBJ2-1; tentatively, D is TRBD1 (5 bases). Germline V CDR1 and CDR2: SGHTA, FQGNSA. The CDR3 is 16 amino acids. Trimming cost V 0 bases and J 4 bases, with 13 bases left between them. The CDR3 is CASSLALGHSYNEQFF. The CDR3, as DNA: TGTGCCAGCAGCTTAGCGCTTGGACACTCATACAATGAGCAGTTCTTC.

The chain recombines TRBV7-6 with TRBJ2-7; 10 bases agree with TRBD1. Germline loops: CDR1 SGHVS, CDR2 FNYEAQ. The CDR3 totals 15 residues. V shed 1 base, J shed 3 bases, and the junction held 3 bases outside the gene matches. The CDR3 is CASSLGQGAIYEQYF. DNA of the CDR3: TGTGCCAGCAGCTTAGGACAGGGGGCCATCTACGAGCAGTACTTC.

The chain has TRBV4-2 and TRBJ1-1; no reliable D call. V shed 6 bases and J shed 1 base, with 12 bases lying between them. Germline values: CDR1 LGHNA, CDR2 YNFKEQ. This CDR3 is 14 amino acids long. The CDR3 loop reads CASRVGQQNTEAFF. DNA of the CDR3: TGTGCCAGCAGAGTAGGGCAGCAGAACACTGAAGCTTTCTTT.

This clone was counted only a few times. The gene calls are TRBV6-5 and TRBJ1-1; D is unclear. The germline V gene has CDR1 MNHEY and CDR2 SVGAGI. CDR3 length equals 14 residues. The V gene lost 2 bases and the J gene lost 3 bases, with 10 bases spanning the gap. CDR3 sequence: CASSYDVRYTEAFF. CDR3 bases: TGTGCCAGCAGTTACGACGTAAGGTACACTGAAGCTTTCTTT.

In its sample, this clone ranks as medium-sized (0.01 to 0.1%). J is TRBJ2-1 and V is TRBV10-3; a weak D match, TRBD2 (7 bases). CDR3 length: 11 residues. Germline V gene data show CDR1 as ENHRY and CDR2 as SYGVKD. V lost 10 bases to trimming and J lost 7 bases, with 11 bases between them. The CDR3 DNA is TGTGCCACGGGGGGCGTGAATGAGCAGTTCTTC. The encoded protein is CATGGVNEQFF.

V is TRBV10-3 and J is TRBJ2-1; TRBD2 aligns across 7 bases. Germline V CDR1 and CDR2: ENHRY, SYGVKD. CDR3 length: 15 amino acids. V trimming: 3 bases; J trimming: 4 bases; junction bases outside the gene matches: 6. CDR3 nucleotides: TGTGCCATCAGTGATGGGCGCGGGGGATACAATGAGCAGTTCTTC. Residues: CAISDGRGGYNEQFF.

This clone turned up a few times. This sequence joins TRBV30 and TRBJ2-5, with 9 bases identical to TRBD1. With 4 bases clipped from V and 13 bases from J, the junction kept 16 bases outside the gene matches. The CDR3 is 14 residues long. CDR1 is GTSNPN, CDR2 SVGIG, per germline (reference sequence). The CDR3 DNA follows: TGTGCCTGGACTCTCACCGGCCGGGACAGGGTTCCGTACTTC. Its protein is CAWTLTGRDRVPYF.

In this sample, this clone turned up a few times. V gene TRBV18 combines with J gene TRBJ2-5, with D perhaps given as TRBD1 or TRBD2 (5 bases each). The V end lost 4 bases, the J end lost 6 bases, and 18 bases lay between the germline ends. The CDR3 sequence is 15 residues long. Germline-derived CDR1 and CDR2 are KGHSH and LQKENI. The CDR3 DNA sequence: TGTGCCAGCTCACTGGGCGAGGGGCTCACAAAGACCCAGTACTTC. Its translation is CASSLGEGLTKTQYF.

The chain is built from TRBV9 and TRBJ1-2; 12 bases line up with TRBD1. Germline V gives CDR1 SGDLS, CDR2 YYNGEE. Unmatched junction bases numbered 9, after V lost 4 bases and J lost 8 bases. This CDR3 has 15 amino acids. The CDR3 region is CASSPLGTGGAGYTF. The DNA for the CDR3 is TGTGCCAGCAGCCCGCTGGGGACAGGGGGCGCGGGCTACACCTTC.

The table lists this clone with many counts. CDR3 coding DNA: TGTGCCAGCAGCACACTGGACAGCTATGAGCAGTTCTTC. It specifies CASSTLDSYEQFF. The chain links TRBV5-4 to TRBJ2-1; maybe TRBD1 (6 bases). CDR3 length: 13 residues. Germline-derived CDR1 and CDR2 are SGHNT and YYREEE (reference sequence). Trimming left V 4 bases short and J 8 bases short, with 13 bases between.

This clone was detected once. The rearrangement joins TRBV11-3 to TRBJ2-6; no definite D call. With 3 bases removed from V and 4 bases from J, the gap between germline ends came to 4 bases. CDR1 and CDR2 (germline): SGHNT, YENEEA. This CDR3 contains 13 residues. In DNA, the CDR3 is TGTGCCAGCAGCTTTGGAGGGGCCAACGTCCTGACTTTC. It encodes CASSFGGANVLTF. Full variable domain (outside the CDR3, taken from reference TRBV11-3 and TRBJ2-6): EAGVVQSPRYKIIEKKQPVAFWCNPISGHNTLYWYLQNLGQGPELLIRYENEEAVDDSQLPKDRFSAERLKGVDSTLKIQPAELGDSAVYLCASSFGGANVLTFGAGSRLTVL.

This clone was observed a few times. The CDR3 DNA reads TGTGCCATCAGTGGGGACGGGGGAGAGGAGCAGTACTTC. Translating gives CAISGDGGEEQYF. J is TRBJ2-7 and V is TRBV10-3, with D perhaps matching TRBD2 (6 bases). V lost 4 bases, J lost 7 bases, and 14 bases lay in between. Germline CDR1 reads ENHRY; CDR2 reads SYGVKD. The CDR3 length is 13 residues.

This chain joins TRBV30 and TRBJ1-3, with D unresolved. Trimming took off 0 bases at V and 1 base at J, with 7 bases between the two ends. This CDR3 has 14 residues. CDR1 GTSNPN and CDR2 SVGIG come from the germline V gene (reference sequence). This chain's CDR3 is CAWSVGGSGNTIYF. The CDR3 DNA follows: TGTGCCTGGAGTGTTGGAGGGTCTGGAAACACCATATATTTT.

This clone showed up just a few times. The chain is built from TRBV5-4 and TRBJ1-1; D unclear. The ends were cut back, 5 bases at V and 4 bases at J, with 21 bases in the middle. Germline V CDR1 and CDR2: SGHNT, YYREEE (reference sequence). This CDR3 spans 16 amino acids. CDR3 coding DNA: TGTGCCAGCAGACTCTCATTGCCGGGAGGAGGCACTGAAGCTTTCTTT. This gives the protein CASRLSLPGGGTEAFF.

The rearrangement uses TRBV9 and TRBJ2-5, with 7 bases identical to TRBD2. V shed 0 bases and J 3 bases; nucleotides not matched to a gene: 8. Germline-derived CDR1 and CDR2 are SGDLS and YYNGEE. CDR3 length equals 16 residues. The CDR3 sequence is CASSVGRGAGEETQYF. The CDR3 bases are TGTGCCAGCAGCGTAGGGCGTGGGGCGGGAGAAGAGACCCAGTACTTC.